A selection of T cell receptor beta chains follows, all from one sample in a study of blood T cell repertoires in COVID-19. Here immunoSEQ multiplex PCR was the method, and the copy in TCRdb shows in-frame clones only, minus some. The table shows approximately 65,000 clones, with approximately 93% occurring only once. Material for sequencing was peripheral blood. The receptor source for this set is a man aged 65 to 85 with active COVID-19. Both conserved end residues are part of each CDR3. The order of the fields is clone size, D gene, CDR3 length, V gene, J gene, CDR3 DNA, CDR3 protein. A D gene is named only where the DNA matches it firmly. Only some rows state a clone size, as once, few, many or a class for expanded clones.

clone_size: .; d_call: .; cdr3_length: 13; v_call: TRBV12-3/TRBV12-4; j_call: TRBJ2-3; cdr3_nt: TGTGCCAACCAGGGTGGACAGACAGATACGCAGTATTTT; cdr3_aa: CANQGGQTDTQYF
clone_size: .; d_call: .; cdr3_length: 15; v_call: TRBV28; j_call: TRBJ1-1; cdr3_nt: TGTGCCAGCAGTAGGGAGGTCCCGATGAACACTGAAGCTTTCTTT; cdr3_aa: CASSREVPMNTEAFF
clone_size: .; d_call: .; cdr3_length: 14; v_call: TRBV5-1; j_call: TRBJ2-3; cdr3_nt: TGCGCCAGCAGCAGGTGGACAGATGGAGATACGCAGTATTTT; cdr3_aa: CASSRWTDGDTQYF
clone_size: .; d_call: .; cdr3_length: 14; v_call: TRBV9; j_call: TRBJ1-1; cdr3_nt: TGTGCCAGCAGCGTAGCGGCGGGGATAACTGAAGCTTTCTTT; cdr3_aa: CASSVAAGITEAFF
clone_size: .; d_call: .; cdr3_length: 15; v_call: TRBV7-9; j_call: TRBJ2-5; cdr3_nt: TGTGCCAGCAGCTTCCCGGGGGGCTCACAAGAGACCCAGTACTTC; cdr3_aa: CASSFPGGSQETQYF
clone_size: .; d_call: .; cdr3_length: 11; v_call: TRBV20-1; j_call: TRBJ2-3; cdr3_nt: TGCAGTGGAGCGGGCACAGATACGCAGTATTTT; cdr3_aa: CSGAGTDTQYF
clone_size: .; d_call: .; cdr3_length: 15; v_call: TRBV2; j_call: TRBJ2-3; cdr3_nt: TGTGCCAGCAGTGACGGTGGACAGAGAGCAGATACGCAGTATTTT; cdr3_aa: CASSDGGQRADTQYF
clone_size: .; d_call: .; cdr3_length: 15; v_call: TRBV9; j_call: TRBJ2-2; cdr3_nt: TGTGCCAGCAGCGTAGGCCCCAGAAACACCGGGGAGCTGTTTTTT; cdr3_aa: CASSVGPRNTGELFF
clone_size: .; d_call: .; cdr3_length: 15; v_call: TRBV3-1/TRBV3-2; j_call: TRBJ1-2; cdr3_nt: TGTGCCAGCAGCCAAGACTGGACAGTAACCTATGGCTACACCTTC; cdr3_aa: CASSQDWTVTYGYTF
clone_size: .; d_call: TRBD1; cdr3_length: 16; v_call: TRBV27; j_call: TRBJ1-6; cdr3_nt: TGTGCCAGCAGTTTCGGGACAGGGGATGCTAATTCACCCCTCCACTTT; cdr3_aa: CASSFGTGDANSPLHF
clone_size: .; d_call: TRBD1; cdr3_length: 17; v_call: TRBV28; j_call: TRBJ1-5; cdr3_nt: TGTGCCAGCAGCACCTCGACTGCCGGGACAGTAAATCAGCCCCAGCATTTT; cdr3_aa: CASSTSTAGTVNQPQHF
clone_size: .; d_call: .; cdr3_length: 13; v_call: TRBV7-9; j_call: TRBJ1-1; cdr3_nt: TGTGCCAGCAGCCGACAGGAGAACACTGAAGCTTTCTTT; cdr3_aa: CASSRQENTEAFF
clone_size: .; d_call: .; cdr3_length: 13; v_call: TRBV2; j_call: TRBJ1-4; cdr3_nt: TGTGCCAGCAGAGGGGGAGGGAGTGAAAAACTGTTTTTT; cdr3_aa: CASRGGGSEKLFF
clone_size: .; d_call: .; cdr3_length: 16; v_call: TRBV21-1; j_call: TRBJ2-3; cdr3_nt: TGTGCCAGCAGCAAAGATCGGGGGAGATACACAGATACGCAGTATTTT; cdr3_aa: CASSKDRGRYTDTQYF
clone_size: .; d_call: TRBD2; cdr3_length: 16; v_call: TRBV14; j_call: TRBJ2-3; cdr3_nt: TGTGCCAGCAGCCAGGGACTAGCGCCTAGCACAGATACGCAGTATTTT; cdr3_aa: CASSQGLAPSTDTQYF
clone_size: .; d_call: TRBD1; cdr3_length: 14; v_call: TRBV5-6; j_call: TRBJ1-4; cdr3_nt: TGTGCCAGCAGCGGTGGGACAGGGAGTGAAAAACTGTTTTTT; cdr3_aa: CASSGGTGSEKLFF
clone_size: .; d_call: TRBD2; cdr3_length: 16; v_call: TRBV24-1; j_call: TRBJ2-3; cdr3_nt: TGTGCCACCAGTGACACGGCGGGGGGGAAGGCAGATACGCAGTATTTT; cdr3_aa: CATSDTAGGKADTQYF
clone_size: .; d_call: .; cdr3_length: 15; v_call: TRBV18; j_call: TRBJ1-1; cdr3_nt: TGTGCCAGCTCACCACCGACCGGACAGAACACTGAAGCTTTCTTT; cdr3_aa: CASSPPTGQNTEAFF
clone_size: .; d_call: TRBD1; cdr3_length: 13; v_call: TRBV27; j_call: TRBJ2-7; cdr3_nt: TGTGCCAGCAGTCGGCAGGGGGTCCACGAGCAGTACTTC; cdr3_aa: CASSRQGVHEQYF
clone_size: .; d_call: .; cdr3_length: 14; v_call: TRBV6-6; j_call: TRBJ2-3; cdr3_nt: TGTGCCAGCAGTTACTTAGGGGCCGGGGATACGCAGTATTTT; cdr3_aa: CASSYLGAGDTQYF
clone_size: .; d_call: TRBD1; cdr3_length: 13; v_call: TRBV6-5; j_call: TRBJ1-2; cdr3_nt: TGTGCCAGCGGTTACGGGACAGGGAATGGCTACACCTTC; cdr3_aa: CASGYGTGNGYTF
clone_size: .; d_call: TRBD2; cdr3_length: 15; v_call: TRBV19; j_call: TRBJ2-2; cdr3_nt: TGTGCCAGTAGAAGGGTAGCGGGGGGTGTCGGGGAGCTGTTTTTT; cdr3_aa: CASRRVAGGVGELFF
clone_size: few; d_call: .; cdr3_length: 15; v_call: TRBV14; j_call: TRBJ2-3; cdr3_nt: TGTGCCAGCAGCCGTAGTACTTTATCCACAGATACGCAGTATTTT; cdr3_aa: CASSRSTLSTDTQYF
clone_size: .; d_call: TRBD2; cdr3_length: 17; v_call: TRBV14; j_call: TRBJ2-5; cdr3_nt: TGTGCCAGCAGCCACCGTGAACTAGCGGGGGGGCGGGAGACCCAGTACTTC; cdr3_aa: CASSHRELAGGRETQYF
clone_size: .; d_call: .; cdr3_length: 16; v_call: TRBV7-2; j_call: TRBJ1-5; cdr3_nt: TGTGCCAGCAGCCTAGGCACAGGGCGAGACAATCAGCCCCAGCATTTT; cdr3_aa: CASSLGTGRDNQPQHF
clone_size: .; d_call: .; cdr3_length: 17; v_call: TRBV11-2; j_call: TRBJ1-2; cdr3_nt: TGTGCCAGCAGCTTTGGCCCTCCAGGGGCCGCGGCTTATGGCTACACCTTC; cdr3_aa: CASSFGPPGAAAYGYTF
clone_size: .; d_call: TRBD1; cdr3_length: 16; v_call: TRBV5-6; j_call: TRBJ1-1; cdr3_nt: TGTGCCAGCAGCTTGGGGACAGGGACCATGAACACTGAAGCTTTCTTT; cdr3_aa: CASSLGTGTMNTEAFF
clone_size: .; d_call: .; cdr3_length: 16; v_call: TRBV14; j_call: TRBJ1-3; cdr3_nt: TGTGCCAGCAGCGCTATCACAGGGCTCCCAGGAAACACCATATATTTT; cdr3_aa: CASSAITGLPGNTIYF
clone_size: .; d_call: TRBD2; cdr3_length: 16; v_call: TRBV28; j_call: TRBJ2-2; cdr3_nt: TGTGCCAGCAGTTTAGATGGCGGGGGGGCCCCCGGGGAGCTGTTTTTT; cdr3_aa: CASSLDGGGAPGELFF
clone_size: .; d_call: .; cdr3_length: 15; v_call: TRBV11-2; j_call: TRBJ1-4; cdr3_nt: TGTGCCAGCAGCCCGCGGGGGGTAGGAGGTGAAAAACTGTTTTTT; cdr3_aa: CASSPRGVGGEKLFF
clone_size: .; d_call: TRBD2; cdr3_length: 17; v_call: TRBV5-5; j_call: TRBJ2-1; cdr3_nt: TGTGCCAGCAGCTTGAGGTTCATAAGCGGGGACTACAATGAGCAGTTCTTC; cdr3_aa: CASSLRFISGDYNEQFF
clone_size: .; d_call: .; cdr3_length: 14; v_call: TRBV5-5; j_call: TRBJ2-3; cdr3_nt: TGTGCCAGCAGCGCCGGGACAATCACAGATACGCAGTATTTT; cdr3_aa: CASSAGTITDTQYF
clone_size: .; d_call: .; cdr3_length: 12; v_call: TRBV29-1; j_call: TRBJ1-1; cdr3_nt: TGCAGCGTTTTCTTCGTGAGGACTGAAGCTTTCTTT; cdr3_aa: CSVFFVRTEAFF
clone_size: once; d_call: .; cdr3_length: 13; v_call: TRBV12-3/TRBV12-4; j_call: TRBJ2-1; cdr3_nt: TGTGCCAGCAGTCGCGACACAGGCAATGAGCAGTTCTTC; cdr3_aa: CASSRDTGNEQFF
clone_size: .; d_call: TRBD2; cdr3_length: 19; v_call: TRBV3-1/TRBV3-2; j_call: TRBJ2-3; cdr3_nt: TGTGCCAGCAGCCAAGGGGGACTAGCGGGGTTGGTGGGCACAGATACGCAGTATTTT; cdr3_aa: CASSQGGLAGLVGTDTQYF
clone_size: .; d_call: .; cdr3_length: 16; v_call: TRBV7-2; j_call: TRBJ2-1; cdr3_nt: TGTGCCAGCAGCTTAGGAGGAAGGCTAGGTAGCAATGAGCAGTTCTTC; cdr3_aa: CASSLGGRLGSNEQFF
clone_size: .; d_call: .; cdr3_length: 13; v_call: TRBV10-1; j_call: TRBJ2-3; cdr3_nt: TGCGCCAGCAGTGGGCAGCTAGGAAATACGCAGTATTTT; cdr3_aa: CASSGQLGNTQYF
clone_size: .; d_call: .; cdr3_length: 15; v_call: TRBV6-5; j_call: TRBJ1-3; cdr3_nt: TGTGCCAGCAGTTATCGGGGGGCGCCTGGAAACACCATATATTTT; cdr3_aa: CASSYRGAPGNTIYF
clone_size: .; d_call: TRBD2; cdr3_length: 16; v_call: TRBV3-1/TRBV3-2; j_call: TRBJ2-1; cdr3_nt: TGTGCCAGCAGACCGACCGGGACTAGCGGCTACAATGAGCAGTTCTTC; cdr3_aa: CASRPTGTSGYNEQFF
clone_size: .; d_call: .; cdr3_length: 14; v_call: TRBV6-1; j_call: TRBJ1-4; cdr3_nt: TGTGCCAGCAGTGAAGTAGGGGCTAATGAAAAACTGTTTTTT; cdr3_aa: CASSEVGANEKLFF
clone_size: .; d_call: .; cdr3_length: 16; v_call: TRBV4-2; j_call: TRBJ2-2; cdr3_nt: TGTGCCAGCAGCCAACCGGGGGGCGGTGGCACCGGGGAGCTGTTTTTT; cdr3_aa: CASSQPGGGGTGELFF
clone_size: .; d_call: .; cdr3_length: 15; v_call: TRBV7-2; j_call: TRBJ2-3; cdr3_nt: TGTGCCAGCAGCCAAAGGGCGGGGAGCACAGATACGCAGTATTTT; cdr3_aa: CASSQRAGSTDTQYF
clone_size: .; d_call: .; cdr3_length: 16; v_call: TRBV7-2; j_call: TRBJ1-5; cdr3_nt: TGTGCCAGCAGCTTAGTGGGCCTATATAGCAATCAGCCCCAGCATTTT; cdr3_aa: CASSLVGLYSNQPQHF
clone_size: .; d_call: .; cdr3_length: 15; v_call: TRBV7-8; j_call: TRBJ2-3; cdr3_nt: TGTGCCAGCACCCTCCTCGTGGCTAGCACAGATACGCAGTATTTT; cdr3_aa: CASTLLVASTDTQYF
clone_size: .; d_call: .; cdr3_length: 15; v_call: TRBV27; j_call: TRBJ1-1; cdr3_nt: TGTGCCAGCAGTTTCGACCGGGGAAGAACCACTGAAGCTTTCTTT; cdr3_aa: CASSFDRGRTTEAFF
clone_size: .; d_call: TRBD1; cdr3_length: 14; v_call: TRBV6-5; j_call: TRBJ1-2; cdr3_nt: TGTGCCAGCAGCGACCGGGACAGGGGGCGCGGCTACACCTTC; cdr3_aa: CASSDRDRGRGYTF
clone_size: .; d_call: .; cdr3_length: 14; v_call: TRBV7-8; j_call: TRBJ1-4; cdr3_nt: TGTGCCAGCAGCTTAGTAGTAGGGGATGAAAAACTGTTTTTT; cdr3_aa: CASSLVVGDEKLFF
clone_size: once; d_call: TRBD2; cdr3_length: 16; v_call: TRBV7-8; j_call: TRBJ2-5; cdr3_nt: TGTGCCAGCAGCTTTGCGGGACTAGCGGGGGAAGAGACCCAGTACTTC; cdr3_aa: CASSFAGLAGEETQYF